Detailed here is one T cell receptor beta chain. Its antigen specificity is not known. No base quality values were provided; no much bigger clone lies one nucleotide off. This record comes from a study of blood T cell repertoires in COVID-19 (dated by TCRdb to about 2020). Background on the whole study: Samples from collaborators originated in the United States, Italy and Spain and spanned both the acute and convalescent phases of COVID-19. The samples were drawn from two sources: the first 160 participants of the ongoing ImmuneRACE study, and 1,000 to 1,500 subjects contributed by 6 global collaborators. Sample metadata almost always included a de-identified subject ID, COVID-19 status, age in years and sex. The repertoires were released in a freely available public database meant as a resource for research on the immune response to SARS-CoV-2. Subjects who had been exposed to COVID-19, were actively infected with it, or had recovered from it provided the deeply sampled blood TCRbeta repertoires that made up the dataset. The material from the prospective study consisted of cDNA or gDNA derived from T cells, B-cell-depleted T cells, or PBMCs. Where available, HLA class I and class II types were obtained from metadata supplied by the sample provider rather than from assay-based typing.

Based on the germline V gene (reference sequence), the CDR1 and CDR2 sequences are LNHDA and SQIVND. Trimming costs V 5 bases and J 2 bases, and their ends lie 10 bases apart. The CDR3 spans 14 residues, from the cysteine through the phenylalanine. Here the CDR3 DNA is all that survives: 42 bases in frame from base 1. The immunoSEQ Assay, a bias-controlled multiplex PCR, was used to amplify TCRbeta CDR3 regions from genomic DNA. From the authors' description of their analysis: The number of nucleated cells in each sample was estimated from the amplification of reference gene primers within the assay. To quantify the absolute abundance of each unique TCRbeta CDR3 rearrangement, sequence reads were collapsed and filtered. Productive Simpson clonality was computed per sample as the square root of Simpson's diversity index over productive rearrangements. What TCRdb holds here is the immuneACCESS table cut down to in-frame rearrangements. Part of the clones is not present; checked against another copy, under half of the missing clones reflect an unresolved V gene, and the others are unexplained. V and J calls and clone size are as listed in that table; D and trimming were resolved from the DNA. This sample comprises over 110,000 clones, 84% of them detected only once. Of the sample, approximately 10% falls within the top ten clones.

The collaborating institutions used their own protocols to collect whole blood in K2EDTA tubes. For TCRbeta analysis, collaborators shipped samples as frozen whole blood, isolated PBMCs, or DNA extracted from either of those sample types. What the authors observed across the whole study: The amount of clinical and demographic metadata varied by source and participant and was provided uncurated.

The source is a man between 60 and 75 years old with active or convalescent COVID-19. Source material: peripheral blood. The rearranged chain carries TRBV19 and TRBJ1-3; TRBD1 is possibly the D segment (6 matching bases). The DNA sequence reads TGTGCCAGTAGTGGCCCAGGGGCTGGAAACACCATATATTTT. The resulting protein is CASSGPGAGNTIYF. The variable domain in full, with residues beyond the CDR3 obtained from the reference TRBV19 and TRBJ1-3 genes, is DGGITQSPKYLFRKEGQNVTLSCEQNLNHDAMYWYRQDPGQGLRLIYYSQIVNDFQKGDIAEGYSVSREKKESFPLTVTSAQKNPTAFYLCASSGPGAGNTIYFGEGSWLTVV.